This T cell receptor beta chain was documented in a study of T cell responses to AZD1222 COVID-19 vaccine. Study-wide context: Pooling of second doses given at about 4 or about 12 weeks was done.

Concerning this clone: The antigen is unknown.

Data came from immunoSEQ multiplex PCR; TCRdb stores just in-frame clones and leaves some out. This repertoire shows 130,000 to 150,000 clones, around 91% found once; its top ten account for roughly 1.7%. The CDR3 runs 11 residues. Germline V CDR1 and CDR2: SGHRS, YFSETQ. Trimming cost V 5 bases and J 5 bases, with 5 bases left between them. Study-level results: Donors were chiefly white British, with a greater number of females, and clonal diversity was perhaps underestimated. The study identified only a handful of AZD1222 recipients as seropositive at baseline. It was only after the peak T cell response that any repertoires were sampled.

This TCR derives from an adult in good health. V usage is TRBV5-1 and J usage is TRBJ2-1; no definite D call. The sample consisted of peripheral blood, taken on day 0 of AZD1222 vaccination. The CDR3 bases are TGCGCCAGCAGTAGGCACAATGAGCAGTTCTTC. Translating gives CASSRHNEQFF.